This T cell receptor (beta chain) was captured in a study of T cells after yellow fever vaccination (dated by TCRdb to about 2019). About the full investigation: The SMART-Seq v4 Ultra Low Input RNA kit was used to prepare libraries from fractions with low cell numbers. Bulk PBMC replicates and cell subsets were isolated from blood drawn at multiple timepoints before and after both primary and secondary immunization. To follow T-cell clones before and after both primary and booster YFV17D yellow fever vaccination, bulk TCR alpha and beta repertoires underwent longitudinal sequencing. The cohort comprised two healthy male donors, one aged 18 to 30 and one aged 30 to 40 years. Beyond this particular receptor, the publication reports: A small share of clonotypes occurred in both CD4 and CD8 compartments, likely arising from convergent recombination. The secondary T-cell response was weaker than the primary response but faster, peaking on day 5 instead of day 15. Computational filtering was required because FACS-sorted repertoires could contain abundant contaminating clonotypes from the bulk population. Only two donors were included in the study, so the extent to which the findings can be generalized is limited. After the booster, most of the clones that had expanded following primary vaccination were detected again (around 97% of CD4 and around 90% of CD8), which suggests that memory was broadly maintained.

What the treatment or condition label conveys for this sample: live attenuated yellow fever vaccine strain. At every blood-draw timepoint, two biological replicates of bulk PBMCs were collected. PBMCs were isolated from peripheral blood using a standard Ficoll-Paque protocol. RNA was extracted with TriZol from bulk PBMCs, CD4 and CD8 fractions, and dextramer-positive and dextramer-negative fractions. Only one count was recorded for this clonotype. The antigen it binds to is not known. Base qualities are not recorded, but no much larger clone differs from it by a single base. A lone read gives weak evidence. For this chain, trimming is 4 bases at the V end and 5 bases at the J end, and the number of junction bases without a gene match is 5. The CDR3, cysteine through phenylalanine, is 15 amino acids long. Kept here is only the CDR3 DNA, which spans 45 bases and is read in frame from base 1. From the germline V gene, CDR1 is SGHDN and CDR2 is FVKESK.

Synthesis of TCR cDNA relied on 5'RACE template switching, a step that introduced a universal primer site along with unique molecular identifiers. Priming for cDNA synthesis came from both the TCR alpha and TCR beta constant segments. Library amplification involved two PCR steps, and the second step added sample barcodes and sequencing adapters. Libraries were sequenced on Illumina HiSeq 2500 (2x100 bp) or NovaSeq (2x150 bp). As for how the authors treated the data: MIGEC handled demultiplexing of reads and collapsing into UMI consensus sequences, while MiXCR performed V(D)J alignment. Using edgeR on replicate PBMC samples, clonotypes were called vaccine-responding if FDR was below 0.01 and the log2 fold change was above 5 up to day 15. CD4 or CD8 identity was assigned to each bulk clonotype according to whether the clonotype was present at higher abundance in the sequenced CD4 repertoire or the sequenced CD8 repertoire. TCRdb took the public reads, trimmed them with fastp at Q25, ran MiXCR for clone calling and kept in-frame beta chains. Every CDR3 protein is listed once, alongside the most common genes and DNA of its rows. It is TCRdb's table, rather than the study itself, that gives the V and J calls and clone size. For this sample there are 600,000 to 750,000 distinct CDR3 sequences; approximately 13% appear just once. Of the sample, about 15% is held by the ten largest clones.

The sample here was PBMCs, taken on the day of the yellow fever booster vaccination. This receptor was identified in a man aged 25 to 45 who received the YFV17D yellow fever vaccine. The chain is encoded by TRBV14 joined to TRBJ2-5; 12 central bases correspond to TRBD2. The CDR3 corresponds to CASSRLAGAYETQYF. The nucleotides read TGTGCCAGCAGCCGACTAGCGGGAGCTTATGAGACCCAGTACTTC.